This TCR beta chain was sequenced in a study of PD-L1 blockade in urothelial cancer. Study as a whole: About 90% of the roughly 29 patients were men who had bladder-origin urothelial cancer. It was at 3 weeks (second dose) and 6 weeks after treatment start that blood was analyzed. Overall study findings and caveats: Durable benefit accompanied greater 3-week expansion of tumor-associated blood clones.

Comment on this clone: Its antigen is currently unknown. The junction does not match germline at one end; this may be a read error.

The time point was: pretreatment peripheral blood. A spike-in of synthetic TCR analog templates was added to each PCR. TCRdb keeps only in-frame clones here, not all; method: immunoSEQ multiplex PCR. Altogether fewer than 95,000 clones are present, 84% being singletons, with the ten largest covering roughly 2%. The CDR3 is 14 amino acids. CDR1 is MNHEY, CDR2 SVGAGI, per germline. The chain links TRBV6-5 to TRBJ2-7, with 7 bases matching TRBD2. This clonotype was sampled from a man between 60 and 75 years old with urothelial cancer. The material was PBMCs, obtained around atezolizumab (anti-PD-L1) treatment. The CDR3: CASSYSIVGGTIHF. The CDR3, as DNA: TGTGCCAGCAGTTACTCGATCGTGGGCGGGACTATTCACTTC.